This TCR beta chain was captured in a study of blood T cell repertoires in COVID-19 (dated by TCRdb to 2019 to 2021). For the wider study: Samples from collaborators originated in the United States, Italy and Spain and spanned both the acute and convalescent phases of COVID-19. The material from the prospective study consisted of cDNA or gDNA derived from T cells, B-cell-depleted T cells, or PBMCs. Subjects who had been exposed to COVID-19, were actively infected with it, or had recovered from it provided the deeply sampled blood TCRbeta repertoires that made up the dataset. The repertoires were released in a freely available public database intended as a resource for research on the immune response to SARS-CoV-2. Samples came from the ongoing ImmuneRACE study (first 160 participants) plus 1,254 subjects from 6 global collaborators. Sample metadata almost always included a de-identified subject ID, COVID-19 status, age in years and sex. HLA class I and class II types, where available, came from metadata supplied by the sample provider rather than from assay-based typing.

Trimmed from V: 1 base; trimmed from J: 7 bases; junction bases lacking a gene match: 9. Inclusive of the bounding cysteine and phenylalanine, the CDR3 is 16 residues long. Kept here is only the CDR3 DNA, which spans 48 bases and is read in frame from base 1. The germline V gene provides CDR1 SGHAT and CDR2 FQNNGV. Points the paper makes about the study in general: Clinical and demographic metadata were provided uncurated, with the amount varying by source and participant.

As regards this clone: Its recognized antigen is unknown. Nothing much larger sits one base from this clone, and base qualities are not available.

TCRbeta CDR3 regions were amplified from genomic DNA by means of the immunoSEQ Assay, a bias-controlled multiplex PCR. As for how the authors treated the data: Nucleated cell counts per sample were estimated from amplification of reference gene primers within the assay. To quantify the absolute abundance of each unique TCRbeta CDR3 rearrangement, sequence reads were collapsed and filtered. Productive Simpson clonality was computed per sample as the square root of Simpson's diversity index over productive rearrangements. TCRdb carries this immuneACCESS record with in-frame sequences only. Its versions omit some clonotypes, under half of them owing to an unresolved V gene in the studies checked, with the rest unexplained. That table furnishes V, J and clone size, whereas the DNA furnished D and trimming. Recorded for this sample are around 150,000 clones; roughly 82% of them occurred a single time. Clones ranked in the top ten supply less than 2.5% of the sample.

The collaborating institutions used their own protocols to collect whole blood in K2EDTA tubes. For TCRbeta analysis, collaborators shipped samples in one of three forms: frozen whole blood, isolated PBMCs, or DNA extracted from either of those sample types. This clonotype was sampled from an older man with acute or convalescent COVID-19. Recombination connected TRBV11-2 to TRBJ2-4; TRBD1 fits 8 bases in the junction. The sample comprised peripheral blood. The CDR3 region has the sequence CASSLGGRTGRNIQYF. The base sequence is TGTGCCAGCAGCTTAGGCGGGCGGACAGGGAGGAACATTCAGTACTTC.